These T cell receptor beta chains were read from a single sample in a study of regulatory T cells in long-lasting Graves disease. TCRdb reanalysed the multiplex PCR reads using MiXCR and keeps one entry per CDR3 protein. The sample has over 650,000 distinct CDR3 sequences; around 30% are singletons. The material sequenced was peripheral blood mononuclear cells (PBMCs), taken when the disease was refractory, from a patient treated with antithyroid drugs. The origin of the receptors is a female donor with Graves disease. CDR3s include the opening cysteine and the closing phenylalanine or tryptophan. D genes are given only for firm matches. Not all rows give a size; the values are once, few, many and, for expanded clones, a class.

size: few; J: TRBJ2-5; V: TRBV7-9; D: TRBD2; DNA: TGTGCCAGCAGCCTACTAGCGGGAGGACGTCAGGAGACCCAGTACTTC; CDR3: CASSLLAGGRQETQYF
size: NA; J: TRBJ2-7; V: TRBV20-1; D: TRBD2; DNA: TGCAGTGCTAGGCCAGGACTAGCGGGACTCAACGAGCAGTACTTC; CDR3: CSARPGLAGLNEQYF
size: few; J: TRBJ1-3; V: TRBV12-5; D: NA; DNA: TGTGCTAGTGGTTTGGAGGAGAACACCATATATTTT; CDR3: CASGLEENTIYF
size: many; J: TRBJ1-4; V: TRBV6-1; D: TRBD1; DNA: TGTGCCAGCAGTGCAACCTTGCCGACAGGGATTGAAAAACTGTTTTTT; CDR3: CASSATLPTGIEKLFF
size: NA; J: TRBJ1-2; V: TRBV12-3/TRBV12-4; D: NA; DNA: TGTGCCAGCAGTTTTTCTGACAGCGGCTATGGCTACACCTTC; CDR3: CASSFSDSGYGYTF
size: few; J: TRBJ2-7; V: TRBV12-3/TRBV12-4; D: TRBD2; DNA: TGTGCCAGCAGCCCTAGGGGGCATGGGCTAGCGGGAGGATACGAGCAGTACTTC; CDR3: CASSPRGHGLAGGYEQYF
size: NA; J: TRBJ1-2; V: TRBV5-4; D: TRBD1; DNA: TGTGCCAGCAGCCTGATGCCCGGGACAGGGGACGGCTACACCTTC; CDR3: CASSLMPGTGDGYTF
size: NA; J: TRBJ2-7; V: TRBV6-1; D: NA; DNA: TGTGCCAGCAGCCTACGGACCTACCGAATTTACGAGCAGTACTTC; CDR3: CASSLRTYRIYEQYF
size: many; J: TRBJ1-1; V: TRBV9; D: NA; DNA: TGTGCCAGCAGCGTAGCTGGAGTTAGGACTGAAGCTTTCTTT; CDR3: CASSVAGVRTEAFF
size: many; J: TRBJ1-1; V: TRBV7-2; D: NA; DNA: TGTGCCAGCAGCTTAACAGGGACGGGGAACACTGAAGCTTTCTTT; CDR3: CASSLTGTGNTEAFF
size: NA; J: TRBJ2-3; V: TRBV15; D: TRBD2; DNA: TGTGCCACCAGCAGGCCGGGACTAGCTGTAGATACGCAGTATTTT; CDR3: CATSRPGLAVDTQYF
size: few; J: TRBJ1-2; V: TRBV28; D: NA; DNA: TGTGCCAGCCGGGACGACTATGGCTACACCTTC; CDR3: CASRDDYGYTF
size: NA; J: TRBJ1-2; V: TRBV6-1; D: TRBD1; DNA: TGTGCCAGCAGGGAAGACAGGGGCTATGGCTACACCTTC; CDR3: CASREDRGYGYTF
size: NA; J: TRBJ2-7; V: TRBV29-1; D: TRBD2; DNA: TGCAGCGTTCCTAGCGGTCCCTACGAGCAGTACTTC; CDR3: CSVPSGPYEQYF
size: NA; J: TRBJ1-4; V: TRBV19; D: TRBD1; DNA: TGTGCCAGTAGTCGGACAGGGATTAATGAAAAACTGTTTTTT; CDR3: CASSRTGINEKLFF
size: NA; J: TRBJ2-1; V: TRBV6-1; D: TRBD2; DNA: TGTGCCAGCAGGGGACTAGCGGGATTTGGTGAGCAGTTCTTC; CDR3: CASRGLAGFGEQFF
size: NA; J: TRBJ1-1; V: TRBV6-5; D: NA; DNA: TGTGCCAGCAGTTACAGGGGATATGAAGCTTTCTTT; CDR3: CASSYRGYEAFF
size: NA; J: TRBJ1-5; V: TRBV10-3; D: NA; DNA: TGTGCCATCAGTGACCTGTGGGGAAGCAATCAGCCCCAGCATTTT; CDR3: CAISDLWGSNQPQHF
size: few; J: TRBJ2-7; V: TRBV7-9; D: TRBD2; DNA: TGTGCCAGCAGCCGACTAGCGGGAGGCGAGCAGTACTTC; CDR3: CASSRLAGGEQYF
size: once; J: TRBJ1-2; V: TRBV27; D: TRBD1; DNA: TGTGCCTGCAGTCTCAGGGGGCTCAGCTATGGCTACACCTTC; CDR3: CACSLRGLSYGYTF
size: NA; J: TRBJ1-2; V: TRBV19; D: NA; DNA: TGTGCCAGTATTCGAGTCGGGCAGTCGAAGGGCTACACCTTC; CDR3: CASIRVGQSKGYTF
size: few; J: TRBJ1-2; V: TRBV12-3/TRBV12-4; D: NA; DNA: TGTGCCAGCAGTACGCCGGGACCCAGGGCTGGCTACACCTTC; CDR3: CASSTPGPRAGYTF
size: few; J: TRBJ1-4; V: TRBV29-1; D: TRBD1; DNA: TGCAGCGTGGGGGACAGGGGGCGCGGAACTAATGAAAAACTGTTTTTT; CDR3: CSVGDRGRGTNEKLFF
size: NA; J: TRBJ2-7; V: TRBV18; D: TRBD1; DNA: TGTGCCAGCTCACCTACAGGGGCCGAGCAGTACTTC; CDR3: CASSPTGAEQYF
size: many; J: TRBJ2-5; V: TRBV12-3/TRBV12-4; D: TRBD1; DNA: TGTGCCAGCAGCCTTCGGACAGGGGGCCAAGAGACCCAGTACTTC; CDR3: CASSLRTGGQETQYF
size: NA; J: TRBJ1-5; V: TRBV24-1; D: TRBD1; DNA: TGTGCCACCAGTGATTCCGGACAGGCCCATCAGCCCCAGCATTTT; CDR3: CATSDSGQAHQPQHF
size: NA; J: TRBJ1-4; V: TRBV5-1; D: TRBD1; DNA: TGCGCCAGCAGCTCCGGACAGGGGACTGCAACTAATGAAAAACTGTTTTTT; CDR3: CASSSGQGTATNEKLFF
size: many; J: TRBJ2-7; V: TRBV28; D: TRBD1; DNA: TGTGCCAGCAGTTTATGGTCAGGGGGCTACTCCTACGAGCAGTACTTC; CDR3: CASSLWSGGYSYEQYF
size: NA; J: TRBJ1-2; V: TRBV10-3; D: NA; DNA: TGTGCCATCAGGGGAGTGGGCCTCGGCTATGGCTACACCTTC; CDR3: CAIRGVGLGYGYTF
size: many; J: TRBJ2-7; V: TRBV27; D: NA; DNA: TGTGCCAGCAGTTTAGTGTGGGACAACTCCTACGAGCAGTACTTC; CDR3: CASSLVWDNSYEQYF
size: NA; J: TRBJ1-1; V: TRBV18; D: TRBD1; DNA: TGTGCCAGCAAAACAGGGGAATCTGAAGCTTTCTTT; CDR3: CASKTGESEAFF
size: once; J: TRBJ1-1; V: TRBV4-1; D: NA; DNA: TGCGCCAGCAGCCAAGACCAGGGGCCGGGTACTGAAGCTTTCTTT; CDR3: CASSQDQGPGTEAFF
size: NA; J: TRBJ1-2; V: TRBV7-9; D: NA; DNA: TGTGCCAGCAGCCTAGGACAGCTAGATGGCTACACCTTC; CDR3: CASSLGQLDGYTF
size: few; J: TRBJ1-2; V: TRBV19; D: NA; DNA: TGTGCCAGTAGTACCAAGGGGACGGGCTATGGCTACACCTTC; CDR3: CASSTKGTGYGYTF
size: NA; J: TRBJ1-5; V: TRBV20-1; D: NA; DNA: TGCAGTGCCAGTGAGGGTACGAGGAATCAGCCCCAGCATTTT; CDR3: CSASEGTRNQPQHF
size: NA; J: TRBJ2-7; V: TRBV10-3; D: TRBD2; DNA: TGTGCCATCAGAGGCGGGAGTGGGACTGGCGAGCAGTACTTC; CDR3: CAIRGGSGTGEQYF
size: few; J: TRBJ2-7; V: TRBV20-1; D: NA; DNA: TGCAGTGCTAGAATACAGGGCGACGAGCAGTACTTC; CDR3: CSARIQGDEQYF
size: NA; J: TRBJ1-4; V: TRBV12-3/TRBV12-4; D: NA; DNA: TGTGCCAGCAGCCCCGGGAGCCTGGGAAAACTGTTTTTT; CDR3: CASSPGSLGKLFF
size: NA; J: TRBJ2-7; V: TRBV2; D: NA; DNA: TGTGCCAGCAGAGATAAAGTGCAGTACTTC; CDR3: CASRDKVQYF
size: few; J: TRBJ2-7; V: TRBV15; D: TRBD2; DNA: TGTGCCACCAGCAGAGCCCGGGACTACTACGAGCAGTACTTC; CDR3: CATSRARDYYEQYF
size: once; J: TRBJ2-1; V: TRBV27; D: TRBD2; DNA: TGTGCCAGCAGTTACGGACTAGCGGGTGGGAATGAGCAGTTCTTC; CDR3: CASSYGLAGGNEQFF
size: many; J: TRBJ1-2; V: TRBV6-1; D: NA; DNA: TGTGCCAGCAGTGAGAGACGCGCAAGTAACTATGGCTACACCTTC; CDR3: CASSERRASNYGYTF
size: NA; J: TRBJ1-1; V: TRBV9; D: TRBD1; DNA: TGTGCCAGCAGCGTAACCCAGGGGGCGGAAGCTTTCTTT; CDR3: CASSVTQGAEAFF
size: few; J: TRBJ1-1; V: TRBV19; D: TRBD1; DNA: TGCGCCAGTAGTACGGGACAGGGGATCATGAACACTGAAGCTTTCTTT; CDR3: CASSTGQGIMNTEAFF
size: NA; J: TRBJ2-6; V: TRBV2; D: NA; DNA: TGTGCCAGCACCGAGAGGGGAGTGCGCTCTGGGGCCAACGCCCTGACTTTC; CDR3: CASTERGVRSGANALTF
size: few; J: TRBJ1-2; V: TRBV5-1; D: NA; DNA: TGCGCCAGCAGCTTGGAGGCCGGGTTCAATGGCTACACCTTC; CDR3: CASSLEAGFNGYTF
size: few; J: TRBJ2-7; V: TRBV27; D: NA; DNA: TGTGCCAGCAGTTTATACCGGGACTACGAGCAGTACTTC; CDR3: CASSLYRDYEQYF
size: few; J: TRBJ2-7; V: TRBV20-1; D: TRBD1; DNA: TGCAGTGCTAGTGGAAGGACAGGGGGACCCCTCTCCTACGAGCAGTACTTC; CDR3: CSASGRTGGPLSYEQYF
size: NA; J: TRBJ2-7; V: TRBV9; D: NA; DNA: TGTGCCAGCAGCGTAGAGGGCGGCAGATACGAGCAGTACTTC; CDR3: CASSVEGGRYEQYF